This T cell receptor (beta chain) was captured in a study of CD8 T cells in ankylosing spondylitis (TCRdb year 2017). Notes on the research overall: The study profiled T cell receptor beta repertoires in healthy donors and ankylosing spondylitis patients to find disease-linked TCR variants. The whole study cohort included 108 healthy donors and over 20 ankylosing spondylitis patients. Peripheral blood samples were taken, and synovial fluid was additionally collected from ankylosing spondylitis patients. What the authors observed across the whole study: Significant enrichment of the disease-linked clones was reported in matched synovial fluid samples from ankylosing spondylitis patients. Some motif variants had previously been reported in the synovial fluid and blood of reactive arthritis patients, which suggests shared mechanisms of disease initiation. Blood from ankylosing spondylitis patients appeared to be characterized by a TCR beta motif made up of about 8 highly homologous amino acid variants. In peripheral blood, the disease-linked clones were found at relatively low frequencies and had a CD8+ phenotype.

This clonotype was recorded at least ten times. This receptor's antigen is unknown. Per-base qualities were not stored, and no clone one base away is much larger. Sequencing was carried out with an Illumina HiSeq 2500. TCR beta libraries were prepared by quantitative 5'-RACE with molecular barcodes. The authors' analysis ran thus. A new computational method based on a probabilistic model of VDJ rearrangement was used to identify disease-linked TCR variants. The public reads were reanalyzed by TCRdb: fastp trimming at Q25, MiXCR alignment, in-frame beta chains only. Under each unique CDR3 protein, matching rows form one entry showing the most common genes and DNA. The V and J calls shown here were made by TCRdb, not taken from the authors' results. This sample has some 800,000 distinct CDR3 sequences in its table, and over 9.5% of those were observed once. The ten largest clones take up just over 0.5% of the sample.

Deletion took 0 bases off V and 6 bases off J, with a span of 9 bases between the germline ends. CDR1 and CDR2 were assigned from the germline V gene (reference sequence) as LNHNV and YYDKDF. There are 14 amino acids in the CDR3, from cysteine to phenylalanine inclusive. Only the CDR3 DNA stays, 42 bases, in frame from base 1. This receptor was identified in a male donor with ankylosing spondylitis. The chain is assembled from TRBV15 and TRBJ2-1; the D gene may be TRBD1 or TRBD2, since each aligns over 5 bases. Input material: blood, either unsorted or a sorted T cell fraction (not recorded which). This receptor carries the CDR3 CATSRDTGTNEQFF. The DNA sequence reads TGTGCCACCAGCAGAGATACCGGGACCAATGAGCAGTTCTTC.